These 19 T cell receptor beta chains originate from one sample sequenced in a study of blood T cells in healthy people across ages (dated by TCRdb to 2013 to 2016). To prepare the library, 5' RACE was applied. The instrument given in TCRdb is Illumina HiSeq 2500. A second PCR of about 6 to 11 cycles was performed with a sample-barcoded 5' primer and a J-beta primer mix. The raw public reads went through TCRdb reprocessing: fastp at Q25, MiXCR clone calling, in-frame beta chains kept. Rows are combined by CDR3 protein, so each entry shows the most common genes and DNA. Within this sample are around 990,000 distinct CDR3 sequences, with 20% to 25% of them counted one time only. The biggest ten clones account for approximately 0.79% of the sample. This same sample was also taken into another study, of T cells of mothers and their children.

Source material: blood. All receptors come from a girl aged 2 to 10 in good health.

This clonotype has a handful of counts. The gene calls are TRBV4-1 and TRBJ2-7, with D perhaps matching TRBD2 (5 bases). V was pared by 4 bases and J by 1 base, with 17 bases between. Looked up from germline, CDR1 is MGHRA and CDR2 is YSYEKL. The CDR3 covers 16 residues. CDR3 in amino acids: CASSPPGSYRSYEQYF. The CDR3, as DNA: TGCGCCAGCAGCCCCCCTGGGAGCTACCGATCCTACGAGCAGTACTTC.

V gene TRBV12-3 or TRBV12-4 combines with J gene TRBJ1-2, with 8 bases that match TRBD1. The CDR3 consists of 15 residues. The J segment lost 6 bases and the V segment lost 4 bases, leaving 10 bases of the junction unmatched. As DNA, the CDR3 is TGTGCCAGCAGTTCAAACCGGGACAGGCTCCATGGCTACACCTTC. Translated, it gives CASSSNRDRLHGYTF.

V is TRBV29-1 and J is TRBJ2-3; D might be TRBD1 (6 bases). CDR1 and CDR2 from the germline V gene are SQVTM and ANQGSEA. CDR3 length: 13 amino acids. V gave up 5 bases and J gave up 2 bases, with 11 bases separating them. CDR3 sequence: CSVFWDITDTQYF. Here the CDR3 DNA reads TGCAGCGTTTTCTGGGACATCACAGATACGCAGTATTTT.

This chain links TRBV12-3 or TRBV12-4 with TRBJ1-4; weak D call: TRBD1 (5 bases). Trimming stripped 5 bases from V and 4 bases from J, with 20 bases between. This CDR3 comprises 17 residues. This chain's CDR3 is CASSEYSGTGYNEKLFF. The CDR3 DNA sequence: TGTGCCAGCAGTGAATATAGTGGAACAGGCTATAATGAAAAACTGTTTTTT.

The chain uses TRBV29-1 and TRBJ2-1; TRBD1 agrees at 8 bases. Losses at the gene ends were 7 bases for V and 4 bases for J; bases not matched to a gene: 6. The germline V gene has CDR1 SQVTM and CDR2 ANQGSEA. The CDR3 consists of 13 residues. In nucleotides, the CDR3 is TGCAGCGCGGACAGGGATCTTTACAATGAGCAGTTCTTC. Translation: CSADRDLYNEQFF.

This clonotype occurred a few times. This chain joins TRBV20-1 and TRBJ2-2; the match to TRBD1 covers 7 bases. Germline loops: CDR1 DFQATT, CDR2 SNEGSKA (reference sequence). This CDR3 comprises 19 residues. The J segment lost 0 bases and the V segment lost 3 bases, leaving 16 bases of the junction unmatched. The CDR3 nucleotides are TGCAGTGCTAGGCCCCACCTCCGGAGTGGGACAGCGAACACCGGGGAGCTGTTTTTT. The encoded protein is CSARPHLRSGTANTGELFF.

V usage is TRBV12-3 or TRBV12-4 and J usage is TRBJ2-1; D unclear. CDR3 size: 13 residues. With 3 bases removed from V and 9 bases from J, the gap between germline ends came to 12 bases. DNA of the CDR3: TGTGCCAGCAGTTTGGGTACAGTGACTGAGCAGTTCTTC. Translation gives CASSLGTVTEQFF.

As concerns this clonotype: The CDR3 end shows no conserved phenylalanine or tryptophan, and so a read error is likely. The chain couples TRBV28 to TRBJ2-4, with no clear D. Germline V gene lookup returns CDR1 MDHEN and CDR2 SYDVKM. The CDR3 is 13 amino acids. As DNA, the CDR3 is TGTGCCAGCAGTTTGGCAGCCCAAAACATTCAGTACCTC. Its translation: CASSLAAQNIQYL.

J is TRBJ1-1 and V is TRBV12-3 or TRBV12-4; D unresolved. The V end was cut by 5 bases, the J end by 0 bases, with 10 bases between. This CDR3 spans 14 amino acids. The DNA of the CDR3 is TGTGCCAGCAGTCCCGGAGTCATGAACACTGAAGCTTTCTTT. Its translation: CASSPGVMNTEAFF.

The V gene is TRBV11-2, the J gene TRBJ1-3, with D unclear. CDR3 length equals 10 residues. CDR1 is SGHAT, CDR2 FQNNGV, per germline. Trimming pared 10 bases from V and 8 bases from J, leaving 9 bases between. In DNA, the CDR3 is TGTGCCACCTTCACGGACACCATATATTTT. Its translation is CATFTDTIYF.

This clonotype was picked up a small number of times. A read error may produce the germline difference seen at one junction end. The rearrangement joins TRBV7-7 to TRBJ2-1; D is ambiguous. This CDR3 region has 15 residues. Germline assignment: CDR1 SSHAT and CDR2 FNYEAQ (reference sequence). The CDR3 region has the DNA TGTGCTAGCAGCCGGAGAGTTACCTCCTACAATGAGCAGTTCTTC. Its translation is CASSRRVTSYNEQFF.

V usage is TRBV29-1 and J usage is TRBJ1-2, with D uncertain. V was clipped by 6 bases and J by 8 bases, with 13 bases between them. CDR1 SQVTM and CDR2 ANQGSEA come from the germline V gene. This CDR3 region has 11 residues. CDR3: CSVKSGTGYTF. CDR3 sequence (DNA): TGCAGCGTCAAATCGGGAACCGGCTACACCTTC.

The chain uses TRBV20-1 and TRBJ1-2, with a possible D match to TRBD1 (6 bases). V shed 0 bases and J shed 4 bases, with 15 bases lying between them. The CDR3 contains 15 residues. CDR1 and CDR2 (germline): DFQATT, SNEGSKA (reference sequence). The CDR3 nucleotides read TGCAGTGCTAGAGATATTTTCGGACAGACCTATGGCTACACCTTC. It yields the protein CSARDIFGQTYGYTF.

The J gene is TRBJ1-4, the V gene TRBV5-1; unclear D gene. CDR1 is SGHRS, CDR2 YFSETQ, per germline. Trimming took off 7 bases at V and 6 bases at J, with 19 bases between the two ends. There are 15 residues in the CDR3. The CDR3 region has the DNA TGCGCCAGCGGGGTGGAACTGGGAGGCCATGAAAAACTGTTTTTT. Amino acid sequence: CASGVELGGHEKLFF.

The sample holds a few counts of this clonotype. This chain links TRBV5-1 with TRBJ2-7; possible D gene TRBD2, 5 bases. The CDR3 runs to 14 residues. The V and J ends lost 2 bases and 2 bases respectively, with 11 bases between them. Germline CDR1 reads SGHRS; CDR2 reads YFSETQ. The CDR3: CASSFPGSTYEQYF. The CDR3 DNA is TGCGCCAGCAGCTTCCCGGGGAGCACCTACGAGCAGTACTTC.

The chain employs TRBV16 and TRBJ1-1, with unresolved D. The ends were cut back, 1 base at V and 6 bases at J, with 12 bases in the middle. The CDR3 is 14 amino acids. The germline gives CDR1 KGHSY, CDR2 FQNENV. CDR3 protein: CASSQLRTNAEAFF. CDR3 bases: TGTGCCAGCAGCCAATTACGGACCAACGCTGAAGCTTTCTTT. The complete variable domain, with remaining parts taken from reference TRBV16 and TRBJ1-1, reads GEEVAQTPKHLVRGEGQKAKLYCAPIKGHSYVFWYQQVLKNEFKFLISFQNENVFDETGMPKERFSAKCLPNSPCSLEIQATKLEDSAVYFCASSQLRTNAEAFFGQGTRLTVV.

This clonotype was observed a few times. J is TRBJ2-7 and V is TRBV6-5, with TRBD1 matching over 8 bases. V shed 2 bases and J 3 bases; nucleotides not matched to a gene: 0. Per germline, CDR1 MNHEY and CDR2 SVGAGI. The length of the CDR3 is 13 residues. CDR3 loop: CASSYDRGYEQYF. CDR3 bases: TGTGCCAGCAGTTACGACAGGGGCTACGAGCAGTACTTC.

This clonotype was found a few times. The rearrangement links TRBV9 to TRBJ2-1; possibly TRBD2 for D (6 bases). Trimming cost V 0 bases and J 6 bases, with 19 bases left between them. The CDR3 totals 17 residues. Looked up from germline, CDR1 is SGDLS and CDR2 is YYNGEE. CDR3 amino acids: CASSVGQSLTTSNEQFF. CDR3 sequence (DNA): TGTGCCAGCAGCGTAGGACAATCCCTGACGACTAGCAATGAGCAGTTCTTC.

V and J are TRBV7-6 and TRBJ2-5; 7 bases are a match to TRBD1. Gene TRBJ2-1 matches the end of the DNA better, so the J call may be wrong. The germline V gene has CDR1 SGHVS and CDR2 FNYEAQ. The CDR3 runs to 16 residues. CDR3 DNA: TGTGCCAGCAGCGACCGACAGGGAGAGCGACACAATGAGCAGTTCTTC. The encoded protein is CASSDRQGERHNEQFF.